Sequencing of this TCR beta chain was carried out in a study of spatial heterogeneity in lung cancer. Regarding the study as a whole: The appearance of ubiquitous expanded tumor TCRs in blood was greater at resection than follow-up.

Per germline, CDR1 SEHNR and CDR2 FQNEAQ (reference sequence). This CDR3 region has 17 residues. V was pared by 2 bases and J by 0 bases, with 4 bases of the junction left unmatched. Regarding time point: sample taken at primary tumor resection. The study sequenced unsorted whole RNA from tumor, nontumor lung or frozen PBMC. Samples came from roughly 72 TRACERx patients with untreated early-stage lung cancer. TCRdb reprocessed the 5' RACE reads via MiXCR and lists one record per CDR3 protein. The sample lists some 8,600 distinct CDR3 sequences, roughly 4.5% occurring once. This clonotype qualifies as medium-sized. The antigen is unknown. Within a library made for alpha chains, this beta chain is off target, and its count is uninformative.

V and J are TRBV7-9 and TRBJ2-6; 7 positions match TRBD1. This specimen was PBMCs, taken at surgery. The sequence came from a male donor with early-stage non-small cell lung cancer. This CDR3 is CASSLLTGPSGANVLTF. CDR3 DNA: TGTGCCAGCAGCTTACTGACAGGGCCCTCTGGGGCCAACGTCCTGACTTTC.